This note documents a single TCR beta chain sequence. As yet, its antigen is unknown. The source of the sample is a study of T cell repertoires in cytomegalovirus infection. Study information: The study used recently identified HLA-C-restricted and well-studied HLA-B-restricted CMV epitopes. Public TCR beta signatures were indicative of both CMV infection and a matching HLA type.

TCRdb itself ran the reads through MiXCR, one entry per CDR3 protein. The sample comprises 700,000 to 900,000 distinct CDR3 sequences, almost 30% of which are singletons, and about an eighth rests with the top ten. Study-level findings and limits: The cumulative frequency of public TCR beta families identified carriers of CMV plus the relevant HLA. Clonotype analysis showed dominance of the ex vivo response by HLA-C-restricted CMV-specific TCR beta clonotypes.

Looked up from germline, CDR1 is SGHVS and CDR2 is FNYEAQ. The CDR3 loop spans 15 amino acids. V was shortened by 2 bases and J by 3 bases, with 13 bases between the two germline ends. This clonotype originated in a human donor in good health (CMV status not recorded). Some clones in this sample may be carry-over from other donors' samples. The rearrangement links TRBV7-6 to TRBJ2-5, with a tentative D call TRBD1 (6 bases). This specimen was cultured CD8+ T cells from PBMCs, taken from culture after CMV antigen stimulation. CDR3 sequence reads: CASSLPNRVEETQYF. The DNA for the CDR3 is TGTGCCAGCAGCTTACCCAACAGGGTGGAAGAGACCCAGTACTTC.